The next 22 T cell receptor beta chains were all read from a single sample in a study of OX40 agonist ivuxolimab in advanced cancers. Generated by immunoSEQ multiplex PCR, the TCRdb table keeps only in-frame clones and is missing some. The table has about 15,000 clones, about 86% seen once. The source was CD4+ or CD8+ T cells sorted from blood, collected in a trial of the OX40 agonist ivuxolimab. The receptors derive from an adult with an advanced solid tumor such as melanoma, head and neck, liver or kidney cancer.

This chain connects TRBV5-4 to TRBJ2-7; D might be TRBD2 (7 bases). Between the trimmed V and J ends, which lost 1 base and 6 bases, there was a span of 8 bases. The CDR3 has 12 residues. Germline V gene sequence: CDR1 SGHNT, CDR2 YYREEE (reference sequence). The CDR3 coding sequence is TGTGCCAGCAGCTTGAGGGGGGGCGAGCAGTACTTC. Residues: CASSLRGGEQYF.

V usage is TRBV4-1 and J usage is TRBJ2-5, with D possibly TRBD1 on 6 matching bases. The J call is in doubt because the DNA end fits TRBJ2-7 better. The CDR3 is 15 amino acids. Looked up from germline, CDR1 is MGHRA and CDR2 is YSYEKL. In DNA, the CDR3 is TGCGCCAGCAGCCAAAGTCAGGGGAGTATGTACGAGCAGTACTTC. Translation gives CASSQSQGSMYEQYF.

The chain joins TRBV7-2 to TRBJ2-1; the match to TRBD2 covers 8 bases. CDR1 SGHTA and CDR2 FQGNSA come from the germline V gene. The CDR3 covers 14 residues. V was pared by 5 bases and J by 9 bases, with 9 bases of the junction left unmatched. DNA for the CDR3: TGTGCCAGCAGCACCGGACTAGCCGTTGGTGAGCAGTTCTTC. This sequence encodes CASSTGLAVGEQFF.

The genes are TRBV4-1 and TRBJ1-2; D remains ambiguous. Germline CDR1 is MGHRA and CDR2 is YSYEKL. V gave up 0 bases and J gave up 1 base, with 9 bases separating them. This CDR3 has 15 amino acids. The CDR3 region has the DNA TGCGCCAGCAGCCAAGAGAGTCGGGGTAACTATGGCTACACCTTC. It translates to CASSQESRGNYGYTF.

The chain recombines TRBV6-5 with TRBJ2-7; weak D call: TRBD2 (5 bases). The ends were cut back, 5 bases at V and 3 bases at J, with 11 bases in the middle. The germline V gene has CDR1 MNHEY and CDR2 SVGAGI. The CDR3 length is 13 residues. This CDR3 reads CASSPFEGYEQYF. Here the CDR3 DNA reads TGTGCCAGCAGTCCCTTTGAGGGCTACGAGCAGTACTTC.

The chain carries TRBV7-2 and TRBJ2-1, with D possibly matching TRBD2 (6 bases). V was cut by 3 bases and J by 0 bases, with 9 bases left in between. Germline V CDR1 and CDR2: SGHTA, FQGNSA. This CDR3 contains 15 residues. The CDR3 DNA reads TGTGCCAGCAGCTTGCCCGGGAGCTCCTACAATGAGCAGTTCTTC. Encoded protein: CASSLPGSSYNEQFF.

This clone was detected a few times. The V and J genes are TRBV5-1 and TRBJ2-7; maybe TRBD1 (5 bases). CDR3 length equals 14 residues. Looked up from germline, CDR1 is SGHRS and CDR2 is YFSETQ. The germline V and J ends were trimmed by 0 bases and 4 bases, with 11 bases remaining between them. The CDR3 DNA reads TGCGCCAGCAGCTTGGGTGCAGGGAATTACGAGCAGTACTTC. Its translation is CASSLGAGNYEQYF.

The chain couples TRBV5-1 to TRBJ2-3; 11 positions match TRBD2. Looked up from germline, CDR1 is SGHRS and CDR2 is YFSETQ. J gave up 4 bases and V 2 bases, and 6 bases lay outside the gene matches. The CDR3 has 16 residues. The CDR3 loop is CASSFEASGRSDTQYF. CDR3 DNA sequence: TGCGCCAGCAGCTTTGAGGCTAGCGGGAGGTCAGATACGCAGTATTTT.

This chain links TRBV6-1 with TRBJ2-1; 9 nucleotides match TRBD1. The CDR3 has 13 residues. The ends lost 4 bases at V and 8 bases at J; junction bases unmatched: 3. CDR1 and CDR2 (germline): MNHNS, SASEGT. The CDR3 DNA follows: TGTGCCAGCAGTGGACAGGGGGGGGATGAGCAGTTCTTC. Its translation: CASSGQGGDEQFF.

The chain is built from TRBV27 and TRBJ1-4; D is uncertain. CDR1 is MNHEY and CDR2 is SMNVEV in the germline V gene (reference sequence). V lost 6 bases and J 8 bases, leaving 22 bases between the germline ends. The CDR3 sequence is 16 residues long. The CDR3 is CASSPRSTGAGEKLFF. In DNA, the CDR3 is TGTGCCAGCAGCCCTCGGTCCACGGGAGCGGGAGAAAAACTGTTTTTT.

The V gene is TRBV2, the J gene TRBJ2-7; D is uncertain. Germline-derived CDR1 and CDR2 are SNHLY and FYNNEI. The CDR3 length is 13 residues. V shed 7 bases and J shed 0 bases, with 10 bases lying between them. The chain's CDR3 is CASKERPSYEQYF. CDR3 coding DNA: TGTGCCAGCAAAGAGCGTCCCTCCTACGAGCAGTACTTC.

The rearrangement joins TRBV19 to TRBJ1-4; 9 bases align to TRBD1. Trimming cost V 6 bases and J 7 bases; bases outside gene matches: 6. The germline V gene has CDR1 LNHDA and CDR2 SQIVND (reference sequence). This CDR3 is built from 14 residues. Written as DNA, the CDR3 is TGTGCCAGTAGCATCGACAGGGGGGGTGAAAAACTGTTTTTT. Translating gives CASSIDRGGEKLFF.

This chain uses TRBV5-6 with TRBJ1-4, with 7 bases identical to TRBD1. Germline V gene sequence: CDR1 SGHDT, CDR2 YYEEEE. Trimming took 4 bases from V and 0 from J; bases not matched to a gene: 6. The CDR3 loop spans 16 amino acids. CDR3 sequence: CASSLRQGATNEKLFF. The CDR3 DNA sequence: TGTGCCAGCAGCCTCAGACAGGGTGCAACTAATGAAAAACTGTTTTTT.

J is TRBJ2-7 and V is TRBV7-3; TRBD2 aligns across 10 bases. Germline V lookup: CDR1 SGHTA, CDR2 FQGTGA. This CDR3 spans 16 amino acids. V lost 2 bases and J lost 4; bases outside the gene matches: 8. CDR3 residues: CASSLSSSGSVYEQYF. In nucleotides, the CDR3 is TGTGCCAGCAGCTTATCTTCTAGCGGGAGTGTTTACGAGCAGTACTTC.

The chain carries TRBV7-2 and TRBJ1-1; maybe TRBD1 (6 bases). Germline V lookup: CDR1 SGHTA, CDR2 FQGNSA. This CDR3 has 12 residues. V lost 2 bases and J 8 bases, leaving 9 bases between the germline ends. CDR3 residues: CASSLSGEEAFF. In DNA, the CDR3 is TGTGCCAGCAGCTTATCAGGGGAAGAAGCTTTCTTT.

V usage is TRBV30 and J usage is TRBJ1-5; TRBD1 agrees at 7 bases. The junction had 2 bases not matched to a gene; V was cut back by 2 bases and J by 4 bases. This CDR3 spans 13 amino acids. CDR1 is GTSNPN, CDR2 SVGIG, per germline (reference sequence). The DNA of the CDR3 is TGTGCCTGGAGTTCACAGGGGAATCAGCCCCAGCATTTT. This gives the protein CAWSSQGNQPQHF.

The chain joins TRBV11-3 to TRBJ2-3; D is unclear. Trimming took 5 bases from V and 5 from J, leaving 11 bases between them. This CDR3 is built from 13 residues. Germline-derived CDR1 and CDR2 are SGHNT and YENEEA. The CDR3 region has the DNA TGTGCCAGCAGCGCCGTTTCCGGAGATACGCAGTATTTT. It translates to CASSAVSGDTQYF.

This chain connects TRBV19 to TRBJ2-7; the match to TRBD1 covers 9 bases. Germline V CDR1 and CDR2: LNHDA, SQIVND (reference sequence). The CDR3 covers 14 residues. The J segment lost 6 bases and the V segment lost 6 bases, leaving 9 bases of the junction unmatched. The CDR3: CASRKPGQGGEQYF. CDR3 DNA sequence: TGTGCCAGTAGAAAGCCGGGACAGGGAGGCGAGCAGTACTTC.

The chain couples TRBV5-1 to TRBJ1-6, with D uncertain. The V gene's germline CDR1 is SGHRS and CDR2 YFSETQ. CDR3 length: 14 amino acids. V lost 0 bases and J 8 bases, leaving 9 bases between the germline ends. CDR3: CASSLVGGDSPLHF. The CDR3 coding sequence is TGCGCCAGCAGCTTGGTCGGCGGAGATTCACCCCTCCACTTT. The complete variable domain, with remaining parts taken from reference TRBV5-1 and TRBJ1-6, reads KAGVTQTPRYLIKTRGQQVTLSCSPISGHRSVSWYQQTPGQGLQFLFEYFSETQRNKGNFPGRFSGRQFSNSRSEMNVSTLELGDSALYLCASSLVGGDSPLHFGNGTRLTVT.

The chain links TRBV7-9 to TRBJ2-7; 8 bases line up with TRBD2. V lost 5 bases, J lost 5 bases, and 14 bases stayed unmatched. The CDR3 runs 16 residues. Germline values: CDR1 SEHNR, CDR2 FQNEAQ (reference sequence). Written as DNA, the CDR3 is TGTGCCAGCAGCCCTCGGACCGGGAGGGGGTTAAACGAGCAGTACTTC. Its protein product is CASSPRTGRGLNEQYF.

The chain uses TRBV5-1 and TRBJ2-2, with D unclear. The germline CDR1 and CDR2 sequences are SGHRS and YFSETQ. The CDR3 runs to 13 residues. With 0 bases removed from V and 6 bases from J, the gap between germline ends came to 6 bases. The CDR3 bases are TGCGCCAGCAGCTTGGACCGGGCCGGGGAGCTGTTTTTT. It is translated as CASSLDRAGELFF.

The chain carries TRBV20-1 and TRBJ1-2, with unresolved D. V lost 0 bases to trimming and J lost 5 bases, with 4 bases between them. Germline CDR1 reads DFQATT; CDR2 reads SNEGSKA (reference sequence). The CDR3 is made up of 11 amino acids. CDR3 DNA sequence: TGCAGTGCTAGAGAGGGGTATGGCTACACCTTC. Translation: CSAREGYGYTF.